The clone carrying this T cell receptor (beta chain) occurred a few times. These data belong to a study of blood T cells in healthy people across ages. Combining a sample-barcoded 5' primer with a J-beta primer mix, a second PCR ran for 7 to 11 cycles. TCRdb reprocessed the 5' RACE reads via MiXCR and lists one record per CDR3 protein. Among just over 1 million distinct CDR3 sequences listed, under 45% were seen once. Per germline, CDR1 MNHEY and CDR2 SVGAGI. The CDR3 runs 16 residues. Trimming took 2 bases from V and 2 from J; bases not matched to a gene: 7. The chain has TRBV6-5 and TRBJ2-5; 8 bases are a match to TRBD2. The receptor was isolated from an older woman in good health. Material for sequencing was blood. The DNA of the CDR3 is TGTGCCAGCAGTTACACGCCCGGGGGGGTTCAAGAGACCCAGTACTTC. Its translation: CASSYTPGGVQETQYF.